The 24 T cell receptor beta chains listed next were all sequenced from one sample in a study of blood T cell repertoires in COVID-19 (dated by TCRdb to between 2020 and 2021). Libraries came from the immunoSEQ multiplex PCR assay. Held by TCRdb, this immuneACCESS table contains in-frame sequences only and omits some clones. Under half of the omission traces to an unresolved V gene where checked; the cause of the rest is unknown. This sample lists under 200,000 clones; about 82% were detected once. The top ten clones comprise 5.2% of the sample. Sequencing was performed on peripheral blood. The origin of the receptors is a woman aged 30 to 39 with acute or convalescent COVID-19.

This rearrangement joins TRBV4-2 to TRBJ2-3; TRBD2 might be the D (5 bases). V gave up 1 base and J gave up 1 base, with 9 bases separating them. The CDR3 runs 15 residues. Germline CDR1 LGHNA, CDR2 YNFKEQ. The CDR3 protein is CASSQGAGRTDTQYF. The CDR3, as DNA: TGTGCCAGCAGCCAAGGTGCGGGCCGCACAGATACGCAGTATTTT.

The chain links TRBV2 to TRBJ1-5; D remains unclear. V shed 0 bases and J shed 2 bases, with 8 bases lying between them. This CDR3 has 15 residues. Germline V gene sequence: CDR1 SNHLY, CDR2 FYNNEI. The CDR3 sequence is CASSEALSGNQPQHF. CDR3 DNA: TGTGCCAGCAGTGAAGCGCTGAGTGGCAATCAGCCCCAGCATTTT.

This rearrangement joins TRBV5-1 to TRBJ2-3; D is unclear. This CDR3 spans 15 amino acids. The V end was cut by 1 base, the J end by 0 bases, with 9 bases between. In germline, CDR1 is SGHRS, CDR2 YFSETQ. In DNA form, the CDR3 reads TGCGCCAGCAGCTTGCTGGCCGTTAGCACAGATACGCAGTATTTT. Translation: CASSLLAVSTDTQYF.

As DNA, the CDR3 is TGTGCCAGCAGCTCGAGACTAGCGGGGACCTACGAGCAGTACTTC. This gives the protein CASSSRLAGTYEQYF. The V and J genes are TRBV5-4 and TRBJ2-7, with 11 bases fitting TRBD2. The CDR3 extends over 15 amino acids. V gave up 3 bases and J gave up 2 bases; unmatched junction bases: 4. Germline values: CDR1 SGHNT, CDR2 YYREEE (reference sequence).

The chain carries TRBV4-2 and TRBJ1-5; 10 positions agree with TRBD1. CDR3 size: 13 residues. CDR1 LGHNA and CDR2 YNFKEQ come from the germline V gene. The trim removed 7 bases at V and 6 bases at J, leaving 3 bases unmatched. The CDR3 DNA follows: TGTGCCAGCAAGGGACAGGGGTCTCAGCCCCAGCATTTT. It is translated as CASKGQGSQPQHF.

Here the CDR3 DNA reads TGTGCCAGCAGCGATAGGGACAGGGGGGTACGAGGCTACACCTTC. It is translated as CASSDRDRGVRGYTF. The J gene is TRBJ1-2, the V gene TRBV4-2; 11 bases are shared with TRBD1. CDR3 size: 15 residues. V lost 5 bases, J lost 8 bases, and 10 bases stayed unmatched. Germline values: CDR1 LGHNA, CDR2 YNFKEQ.

The rearrangement uses TRBV11-2 and TRBJ2-4; D possibly corresponds to TRBD2 (5 bases). V was clipped by 3 bases and J by 1 base, with 10 bases between them. The CDR3 runs to 15 residues. Germline CDR1 and CDR2: SGHAT and FQNNGV. Written as DNA, the CDR3 is TGTGCCAGCAGCTTGCCGGGGTGGGCCAAAAACATTCAGTACTTC. Protein product: CASSLPGWAKNIQYF.

This clone appeared once. The chain has TRBV5-6 and TRBJ1-4; D uncertain. Trimming shortened V by 4 bases and J by 6 bases, and 16 bases separated the two germline ends. This CDR3 spans 15 amino acids. Germline-derived CDR1 and CDR2 are SGHDT and YYEEEE. In DNA form, the CDR3 reads TGTGCCAGCAGCCAGTCCCAGGCTCTCTATGAAAAACTGTTTTTT. This encodes CASSQSQALYEKLFF.

V usage is TRBV10-3 and J usage is TRBJ2-1; D is ambiguous. The germline gives CDR1 ENHRY, CDR2 SYGVKD. V lost 3 bases and J 2 bases, leaving 2 bases between the germline ends. There are 12 residues in the CDR3. CDR3 in DNA: TGTGCCATCAGTGACGCCTACAATGAGCAGTTCTTC. Translated: CAISDAYNEQFF.

The rearrangement links TRBV4-2 to TRBJ1-2, with no clear D. Trimming stripped 1 base from V and 1 base from J, with 4 bases between. The germline V gene has CDR1 LGHNA and CDR2 YNFKEQ. CDR3 length: 13 residues. CDR3 amino acids: CASSQANNYGYTF. The DNA of the CDR3 is TGTGCCAGCAGCCAAGCCAATAACTATGGCTACACCTTC.

The CDR3: CASSFTGAYEQYF. The CDR3 DNA is TGTGCCAGCAGCTTTACGGGGGCCTACGAGCAGTACTTC. This rearrangement joins TRBV5-4 to TRBJ2-7, with D possibly being TRBD2 (6 bases). The CDR3 has 13 amino acids. Per the germline V gene, CDR1 is SGHNT and CDR2 is YYREEE (reference sequence). The ends were cut back, 2 bases at V and 2 bases at J, with 8 bases in the middle.

The gene calls are TRBV6-5 and TRBJ2-7; the D gene is possibly TRBD1 (5 bases). The CDR3 has 16 residues. V was pared by 4 bases and J by 2 bases, with 18 bases between. CDR1 is MNHEY, CDR2 SVGAGI, per germline. CDR3 sequence: CASSFFGLGATYEQYF. CDR3 sequence (DNA): TGTGCCAGCAGTTTCTTCGGGCTTGGGGCAACCTACGAGCAGTACTTC.

V and J are TRBV30 and TRBJ2-3; 8 bases agree with TRBD1. The CDR3 has 14 amino acids. CDR1 GTSNPN and CDR2 SVGIG come from the germline V gene (reference sequence). The V gene end was trimmed by 1 base and the J gene end by 4 bases; junction bases not matched to a gene: 4. CDR3 residues: CAWSAGQGSDTQYF. The CDR3 nucleotides are TGTGCCTGGAGTGCTGGACAGGGATCAGATACGCAGTATTTT.

This clone is a singleton in its sample. The chain has TRBV7-3 and TRBJ2-7; 9 bases agree with TRBD2. The CDR3 runs to 15 residues. Germline CDR1 reads SGHTA; CDR2 reads FQGTGA. J was trimmed by 4 bases and V by 5 bases; bases with no gene match: 9. CDR3 nucleotide sequence: TGTGCCAGCAGCCCGGGTGCTAGCGGGGTTTACGAGCAGTACTTC. Protein product: CASSPGASGVYEQYF.

This chain connects TRBV6-5 to TRBJ2-1; D is perhaps TRBD1 (5 bases). Trimming removed 5 bases at V and 8 bases at J, with 10 bases between. CDR3 size: 12 residues. Germline V gives CDR1 MNHEY, CDR2 SVGAGI. DNA for the CDR3: TGTGCCAGCAGTCCAGGGTACCATGAGCAGTTCTTC. Translating it yields CASSPGYHEQFF.

The chain recombines TRBV7-9 with TRBJ2-7; 7 nucleotides match TRBD1. The germline gives CDR1 SEHNR, CDR2 FQNEAQ (reference sequence). V lost 5 bases to trimming and J lost 0 bases; unmatched junction nucleotides: 7. This CDR3 has 15 amino acids. The CDR3 coding sequence is TGTGCCAGCAGCCTAGGGGGCCCTTACTCCTACGAGCAGTACTTC. Amino acid sequence: CASSLGGPYSYEQYF.

The V call is TRBV3-1 (or the pseudogene TRBV3-2), the J call TRBJ2-3; 8 bases fit TRBD2. V lost 0 bases to trimming and J lost 10 bases; unmatched junction nucleotides: 6. The CDR3 runs to 14 residues. Looked up from germline, CDR1 is LGHDT and CDR2 is YNNKEL (reference sequence). CDR3 amino acids: CASSQEPSGGSQYF. The DNA of the CDR3 is TGTGCCAGCAGCCAAGAACCCAGCGGGGGTTCGCAGTATTTT.

The genes are TRBV2 and TRBJ1-1; TRBD1 might be the D (5 bases). V lost 0 bases to trimming and J lost 4 bases, with 15 bases between them. The CDR3 sequence is 16 residues long. Germline CDR1 reads SNHLY; CDR2 reads FYNNEI. The CDR3, as DNA: TGTGCCAGCAGTGAAGCGCGGGGCCGACGGGGCACTGAAGCTTTCTTT. Translation gives CASSEARGRRGTEAFF.

This clone was seen more than once but under ten times. The chain carries TRBV6-6 and TRBJ1-2, with TRBD1 identical over 7 bases. V dropped 0 bases and J dropped 7; count of bases not matched to a gene: 5. The CDR3 totals 14 residues. The germline CDR1 and CDR2 sequences are MNHNY and SVGAGI (reference sequence). DNA for the CDR3: TGTGCCAGCAGTTACTCGGACAGGATGGGTGGCTACACCTTC. Amino acid sequence: CASSYSDRMGGYTF.

The chain employs TRBV30 and TRBJ1-3; D not certain. Trimming took off 2 bases at V and 1 base at J, with 12 bases between the two ends. Germline V gene sequence: CDR1 GTSNPN, CDR2 SVGIG (reference sequence). CDR3 length equals 15 residues. The CDR3 protein is CAWSTRGWSGNTIYF. The CDR3, as DNA: TGTGCCTGGAGTACTCGGGGATGGTCTGGAAACACCATATATTTT. Filled out from reference TRBV30 and TRBJ1-3, the complete variable domain reads SQTIHQWPATLVQPVGSPLSLECTVEGTSNPNLYWYRQAAGRGLQLLFYSVGIGQISSEVPQNLSASRPQDRQFILSSKKLLLSDSGFYLCAWSTRGWSGNTIYFGEGSWLTVV.

This chain joins TRBV6-2 or TRBV6-3 and TRBJ2-7, with D maybe TRBD1 (6 bases). With 6 bases removed from V and 2 bases from J, the gap between germline ends came to 14 bases. The CDR3 spans 14 residues. Germline CDR1 and CDR2: MNHEY and SVGEGT. This CDR3 reads CASSFLGGAYEQYF. The CDR3, as DNA: TGTGCCAGCAGCTTTTTAGGGGGAGCCTACGAGCAGTACTTC.

The gene calls are TRBV27 and TRBJ2-1; 7 bases agree with TRBD2. The germline V gene encodes CDR1 MNHEY and CDR2 SMNVEV (reference sequence). The CDR3 has 16 amino acids. V shed 1 base, J shed 0 bases, and the junction held 3 bases outside the gene matches. The CDR3 DNA sequence: TGTGCCAGCAGTTTATTAGGCGGGAGCTCCTACAATGAGCAGTTCTTC. Protein sequence: CASSLLGGSSYNEQFF.

The sample holds a few counts of this clone. The V call is TRBV16, the J call TRBJ2-7; D not resolved. V was trimmed by 1 base and J by 3 bases, leaving 4 bases between them. Germline values: CDR1 KGHSY, CDR2 FQNENV. The CDR3 totals 12 residues. The CDR3 is CASSQYLYEQYF. CDR3 nucleotide sequence: TGTGCCAGCAGCCAATATCTCTACGAGCAGTACTTC.

This clone appeared a few times. DNA for the CDR3: TGTGCCAGCAGTGAAATACCCCGGGGGTCGGGGTACGAGCAGTACTTC. Translated: CASSEIPRGSGYEQYF. V gene TRBV6-1 combines with J gene TRBJ2-7; D is possibly TRBD2 (6 bases). V was shortened by 2 bases and J by 4 bases, with 18 bases between the two germline ends. Germline V lookup: CDR1 MNHNS, CDR2 SASEGT. The CDR3 contains 16 residues.